The 18 T cell receptor beta chains below were found in one sample sequenced in a study of metastatic and nonmetastatic thyroid tumors. Each patient came to thyroid surgery without any prior treatment (of any kind). TCRdb reassembled clones from the PCR reads with MiXCR. The sample yields about 25,000 clones, roughly 19% seen once. The material sequenced was blood. The receptors originated from a male donor with papillary thyroid cancer or a benign thyroid nodule (not recorded which). Some clones in this sample may be carry-over from other donors' samples.

This clone was picked up many times. The chain recombines TRBV7-2 with TRBJ2-1; D might be TRBD2 (6 bases). Germline CDR1 SGHTA, CDR2 FQGNSA. This CDR3 comprises 13 residues. Trimming shortened V by 5 bases and J by 7 bases, and 12 bases separated the two germline ends. CDR3 protein: CASSLGLRNEQFF. CDR3 sequence (DNA): TGTGCCAGCAGCCTCGGACTAAGGAATGAGCAGTTCTTC.

This clone was counted ten times or more. The chain recombines TRBV20-1 with TRBJ2-1; 7 nucleotides align to TRBD2. Trimming cost V 1 base and J 3 bases; bases outside gene matches: 3. The CDR3 sequence is 14 residues long. Germline V gene sequence: CDR1 DFQATT, CDR2 SNEGSKA (reference sequence). The CDR3 sequence is CSARGGGDYNEQFF. CDR3 in DNA: TGCAGTGCTAGAGGGGGGGGGGACTACAATGAGCAGTTCTTC.

The chain employs TRBV11-3 and TRBJ2-7; perhaps D is TRBD1 or TRBD2 (6 bases each). V gave up 9 bases and J gave up 6 bases, with 18 bases separating them. Germline lookup yields CDR1 SGHNT and CDR2 YENEEA. CDR3 length: 13 residues. The CDR3 DNA reads TGTGCCAGAAAAATTGCCGGGGGCGTCGAGCAGTACTTC. This codes for CARKIAGGVEQYF.

In this sample, this clone turned up many times. The chain employs TRBV5-8 and TRBJ1-2; D is perhaps TRBD1 (5 bases). Deletions cut 4 bases from V and 3 bases from J, with 13 bases between. In germline, CDR1 is SGHTS, CDR2 YDEGEE. There are 14 residues in the CDR3. CDR3 loop: CASSGDEADYGYTF. CDR3 bases: TGTGCCAGCAGCGGGGACGAAGCGGACTATGGCTACACCTTC.

Turning to this clone: The missing conserved phenylalanine or tryptophan at the end of this CDR3 makes a read error likely. This rearrangement joins TRBV28 to TRBJ2-2, with 10 bases fitting TRBD1. CDR3 length: 16 amino acids. CDR1 MDHEN and CDR2 SYDVKM come from the germline V gene. The CDR3 DNA sequence: TGTGCCAGGAGTTACCGGGACAGGGGTTTTGCCGGGGAGCTGTTTTGT. Its protein is CARSYRDRGFAGELFC.

This clone has more than one count but fewer than ten. One end of the junction fails to match germline, which may point to a read error. V is TRBV20-1 and J is TRBJ1-5; D remains unclear. The CDR3 spans 16 residues. Looked up from germline, CDR1 is DFQATT and CDR2 is SNEGSKA (reference sequence). This CDR3 reads CRAQDRPNDSNPPQHF. CDR3 in DNA: TGCAGGGCCCAGGACCGACCGAACGATAGCAATCCGCCCCAGCATTTT.

This clone is medium-sized (0.01 to 0.1%). This chain links TRBV20-1 with TRBJ2-7, with 13 nucleotides matching TRBD2. This CDR3 has 19 residues. With V trimmed by 1 base and J by 0 bases, 12 bases remained unmatched. Germline V lookup: CDR1 DFQATT, CDR2 SNEGSKA (reference sequence). CDR3 protein: CSARALQGTSGTSSYEQYF. CDR3 nucleotide sequence: TGCAGTGCTAGAGCCCTACAGGGGACTAGCGGGACGAGCTCCTACGAGCAGTACTTC.

This clone showed up many times. The chain has TRBV7-9 and TRBJ2-3; D possibly corresponds to TRBD1 (6 bases). Trimming took off 5 bases at V and 4 bases at J, with 10 bases between the two ends. Germline CDR1 reads SEHNR; CDR2 reads FQNEAQ (reference sequence). The CDR3 extends over 13 amino acids. CDR3 DNA: TGTGCCAGCAGCCCCAGGGGCCCAGATACGCAGTATTTT. It specifies CASSPRGPDTQYF. Using reference TRBV7-9 and TRBJ2-3 for the parts outside the CDR3, the full variable domain is DTGVSQNPRHKITKRGQNVTFRCDPISEHNRLYWYRQTLGQGPEFLTYFQNEAQLEKSRLLSDRFSAERPKGSFSTLEIQRTEQGDSAMYLCASSPRGPDTQYFGPGTRLTVL.

In its sample, this clone was seen many times. The rearrangement joins TRBV20-1 to TRBJ2-7, with a possible D match to TRBD2 (5 bases). Looked up from germline, CDR1 is DFQATT and CDR2 is SNEGSKA (reference sequence). This CDR3 has 13 amino acids. V lost 5 bases, J lost 2 bases, and 13 bases lay in between. This CDR3 is CSASGGWAYEQYF. CDR3 in DNA: TGCAGTGCTTCCGGCGGGTGGGCCTACGAGCAGTACTTC.

On this clone itself: An end of the junction does not agree with germline; a read error may underlie this. The chain couples TRBV11-2 to TRBJ1-1; TRBD1 matches 7 bases. CDR1 SGHAT and CDR2 FQNNGV come from the germline V gene. The CDR3 is 12 residues long. Written as DNA, the CDR3 is TGTGCCAGCAGCCTCGGACAGGAGGAAGCCTTCTTT. Amino acids: CASSLGQEEAFF. Full variable domain (rest looked up from reference TRBV11-2 and TRBJ1-1): EAGVAQSPRYKIIEKRQSVAFWCNPISGHATLYWYQQILGQGPKLLIQFQNNGVVDDSQLPKDRFSAERLKGVDSTLKIQPAKLEDSAVYLCASSLGQEEAFFGQGTRLTVV.

This clone has a count of ten or more. The genes are TRBV6-5 and TRBJ1-2; the D is unclear. The germline V gene encodes CDR1 MNHEY and CDR2 SVGAGI. Trimming pared 2 bases from V and 0 bases from J, leaving 7 bases between. The CDR3 is made up of 14 amino acids. CDR3 sequence reads: CASSYNIPNYGYTF. In DNA form, the CDR3 reads TGTGCCAGCAGTTACAACATTCCTAACTATGGCTACACCTTC.

Details on this clone: The junction does not match germline at one end; this may be a read error. The chain carries TRBV11-3 and TRBJ1-1; 8 nucleotides align to TRBD1. Germline CDR1 and CDR2: SGHNT and YENEEA. The CDR3 sequence is 12 residues long. Here the CDR3 reads CVSSPTGVEAFF. CDR3 coding DNA: TGTGTCAGCAGTCCGACAGGGGTTGAAGCTTTCTTT.

This clone occurred once. V gene TRBV5-1 combines with J gene TRBJ2-2; 12 bases agree with TRBD1. The V gene's germline CDR1 is SGHRS and CDR2 YFSETQ. Germline trimming cut 3 bases from V and 7 bases from J; bases unmatched to any gene: 4. The CDR3 contains 15 residues. This CDR3 reads CASSYGTGGFGELFF. CDR3 nucleotides: TGCGCCAGCAGCTACGGGACAGGGGGCTTCGGGGAGCTGTTTTTT.

In its sample, this clone was seen many times. The chain is built from TRBV12-3 or TRBV12-4 and TRBJ1-1; TRBD1 matches 9 bases. This CDR3 has 16 residues. Trimming at V came to 5 bases and at J to 1 base, leaving 8 bases not matched to a gene. The CDR3, as DNA: TGTGCCAGCAGTGTCCGAACAGGGGGCCGGAACACTGAAGCTTTCTTT. Protein sequence: CASSVRTGGRNTEAFF.

The sample holds a few counts of this clone. It may be a read error: a sequence one base away is much more abundant. The chain uses TRBV12-3 or TRBV12-4 and TRBJ2-1; TRBD2 agrees at 7 bases. CDR3 length equals 15 residues. Unmatched junction bases numbered 9, after V lost 1 base and J lost 9 bases. CDR3 DNA: TGTGCCAGCAGTTTAGGTCTAGCGGCAGCTCCTGAGCAGTTCTTC. It specifies CASSLGLAAAPEQFF.

This clone has a count of ten or more. This chain joins TRBV14 and TRBJ1-1; a possible D gene is TRBD1 (6 bases). The CDR3 is 14 residues long. V was pared by 6 bases and J by 5 bases, with 16 bases between. In germline, CDR1 is SGHDN, CDR2 FVKESK. The CDR3, as DNA: TGTGCCAGCAGGGTTTTGGAAAGGGGGACTGAAGCTTTCTTT. Its translation is CASRVLERGTEAFF. Full variable domain (remainder filled in from reference TRBV14 and TRBJ1-1): EAGVTQFPSHSVIEKGQTVTLRCDPISGHDNLYWYRRVMGKEIKFLLHFVKESKQDESGMPNNRFLAERTGGTYSTLKVQPAELEDSGVYFCASRVLERGTEAFFGQGTRLTVV.

This clone was detected many times. This CDR3 is CASSSSGVYNEQFF. CDR3 coding DNA: TGTGCCAGCAGCTCTAGCGGAGTCTACAATGAGCAGTTCTTC. The J gene is TRBJ2-1, the V gene TRBV11-3; TRBD2 matches 7 bases. Germline lookup yields CDR1 SGHNT and CDR2 YENEEA. This CDR3 spans 14 amino acids. The V gene end was trimmed by 4 bases and the J gene end by 3 bases; junction bases not matched to a gene: 3.

Many counts were recorded for this clone. The gene calls are TRBV5-6 and TRBJ1-1; weak D call: TRBD1 (5 bases). Trimming stripped 8 bases from V and 2 bases from J, with 13 bases between. The CDR3 length is 13 residues. Looked up from germline, CDR1 is SGHDT and CDR2 is YYEEEE. The chain's CDR3 is CASTPGFNTEAFF. The CDR3 bases are TGTGCCAGTACCCCAGGGTTTAACACTGAAGCTTTCTTT.